This TCR beta chain was documented in a study of T cells after yellow fever vaccination. Germline values: CDR1 MNHNY, CDR2 SVGAGI (reference sequence). V shed 4 bases, J shed 4 bases, and the junction held 6 bases outside the gene matches. This CDR3 contains 14 residues. TCRdb passed the 5' RACE reads through MiXCR, listing each CDR3 protein once. The table includes about 120,000 distinct CDR3 sequences, more than 7.5% detected once. The receptor comes from a man aged 18-30 years who received the YFV17D yellow fever vaccine. Sequencing was performed on CD8+ T cells sorted from PBMCs, taken on the day of the yellow fever booster vaccination. The J gene is TRBJ1-2, the V gene TRBV6-6; 7 positions agree with TRBD1. CDR3 nucleotide sequence: TGTGCCAGCAGTTCGAGCCGGGACAGCTATGGCTACACCTTC. Residues: CASSSSRDSYGYTF.